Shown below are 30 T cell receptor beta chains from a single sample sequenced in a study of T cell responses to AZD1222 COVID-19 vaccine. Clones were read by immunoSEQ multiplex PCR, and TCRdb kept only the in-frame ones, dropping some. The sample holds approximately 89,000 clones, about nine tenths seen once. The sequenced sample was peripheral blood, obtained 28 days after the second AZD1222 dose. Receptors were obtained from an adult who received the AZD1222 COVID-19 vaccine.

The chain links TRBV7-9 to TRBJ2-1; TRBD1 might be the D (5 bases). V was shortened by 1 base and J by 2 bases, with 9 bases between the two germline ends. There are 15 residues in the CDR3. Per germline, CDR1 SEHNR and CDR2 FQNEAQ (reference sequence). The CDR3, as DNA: TGTGCCAGCAGCTTAGTTCAGGGCACCTACAATGAGCAGTTCTTC. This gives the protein CASSLVQGTYNEQFF.

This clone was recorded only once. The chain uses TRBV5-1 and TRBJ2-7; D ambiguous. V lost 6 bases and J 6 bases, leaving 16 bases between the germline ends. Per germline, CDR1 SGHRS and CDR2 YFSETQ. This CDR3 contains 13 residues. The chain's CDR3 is CASMEGSLGEQYF. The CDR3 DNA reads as TGCGCCAGCATGGAAGGGTCCCTCGGCGAGCAGTACTTC.

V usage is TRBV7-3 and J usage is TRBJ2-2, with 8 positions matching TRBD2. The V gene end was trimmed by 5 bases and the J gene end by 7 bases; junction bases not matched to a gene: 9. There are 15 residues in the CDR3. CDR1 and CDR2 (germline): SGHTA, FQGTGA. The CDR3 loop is CASSPSGFGSGELFF. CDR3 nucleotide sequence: TGTGCCAGCAGCCCTAGCGGGTTTGGTAGCGGGGAGCTGTTTTTT.

The chain's CDR3 is CATSKWVSSTLSGNTIYF. The CDR3 coding sequence is TGTGCCACCAGCAAATGGGTCTCCTCTACCTTATCTGGAAACACCATATATTTT. J is TRBJ1-3 and V is TRBV15; D is unclear. Trimming pared 4 bases from V and 1 base from J, leaving 20 bases between. The CDR3 has 18 residues. Germline V gives CDR1 LNHNV, CDR2 YYDKDF (reference sequence).

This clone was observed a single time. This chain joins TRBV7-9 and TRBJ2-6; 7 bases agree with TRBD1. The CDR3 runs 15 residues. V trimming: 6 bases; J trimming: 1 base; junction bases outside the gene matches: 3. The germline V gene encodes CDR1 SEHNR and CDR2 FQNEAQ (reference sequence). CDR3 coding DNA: TGTGCCAGCAGTGACAGGGAATCTGGGGCCAACGTCCTGACTTTC. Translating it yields CASSDRESGANVLTF.

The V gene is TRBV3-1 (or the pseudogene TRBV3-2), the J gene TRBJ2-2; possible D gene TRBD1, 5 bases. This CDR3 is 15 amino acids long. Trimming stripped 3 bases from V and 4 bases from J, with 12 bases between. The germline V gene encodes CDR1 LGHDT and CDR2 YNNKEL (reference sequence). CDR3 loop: CASSHGAGRTGELFF. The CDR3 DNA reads TGTGCCAGCAGCCACGGCGCAGGGCGCACCGGGGAGCTGTTTTTT.

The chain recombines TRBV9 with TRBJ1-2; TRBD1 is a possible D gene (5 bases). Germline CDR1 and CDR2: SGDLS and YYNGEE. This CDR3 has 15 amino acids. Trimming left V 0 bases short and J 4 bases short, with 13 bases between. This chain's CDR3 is CASSVDGGLGYGYTF. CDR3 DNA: TGTGCCAGCAGCGTAGACGGGGGTTTAGGCTATGGCTACACCTTC.

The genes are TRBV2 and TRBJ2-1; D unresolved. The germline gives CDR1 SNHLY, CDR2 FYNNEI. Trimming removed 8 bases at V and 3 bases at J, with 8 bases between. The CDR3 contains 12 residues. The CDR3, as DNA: TGTGCCAGCGGGCAGGACTACAATGAGCAGTTCTTC. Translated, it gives CASGQDYNEQFF.

Here the CDR3 DNA reads TGTGCCAGCAGCTTAGGTGGTAGCGGGGGCTACGAGCAGTACTTC. This encodes CASSLGGSGGYEQYF. The chain is built from TRBV7-2 and TRBJ2-7; TRBD2 matches at 9 bases. There are 15 residues in the CDR3. The germline CDR1 and CDR2 sequences are SGHTA and FQGNSA. Germline trimming cut 1 base from V and 3 bases from J; bases unmatched to any gene: 4.

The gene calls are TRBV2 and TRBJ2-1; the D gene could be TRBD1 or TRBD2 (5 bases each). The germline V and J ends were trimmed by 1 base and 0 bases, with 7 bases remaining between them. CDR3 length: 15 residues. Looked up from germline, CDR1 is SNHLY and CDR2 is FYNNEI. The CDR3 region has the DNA TGTGCCAGCAGTGAAGAGGGGAGCTCCTACAATGAGCAGTTCTTC. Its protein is CASSEEGSSYNEQFF.

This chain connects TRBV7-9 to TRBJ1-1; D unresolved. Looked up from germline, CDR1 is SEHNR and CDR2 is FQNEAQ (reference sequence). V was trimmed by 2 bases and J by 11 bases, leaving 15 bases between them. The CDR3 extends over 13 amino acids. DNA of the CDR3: TGTGCCAGCAGCTTATTAGGAGGCCTTGGGGCTTTCTTT. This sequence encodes CASSLLGGLGAFF.

DNA for the CDR3: TGTGCCAGCTCACGCACCTCTAGCACAGATACGCAGTATTTT. Its translation is CASSRTSSTDTQYF. The chain combines TRBV18 with TRBJ2-3; no definite D call. Germline-derived CDR1 and CDR2 are KGHSH and LQKENI. The germline V and J ends were trimmed by 4 bases and 0 bases, with 8 bases remaining between them. The length of the CDR3 is 14 residues.

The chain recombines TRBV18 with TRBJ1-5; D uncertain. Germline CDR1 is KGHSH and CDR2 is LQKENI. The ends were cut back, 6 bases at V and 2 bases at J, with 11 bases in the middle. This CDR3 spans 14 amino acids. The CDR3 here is CASSPGGGNQPQHF. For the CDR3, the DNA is TGTGCCAGCTCGCCCGGCGGCGGCAATCAGCCCCAGCATTTT.

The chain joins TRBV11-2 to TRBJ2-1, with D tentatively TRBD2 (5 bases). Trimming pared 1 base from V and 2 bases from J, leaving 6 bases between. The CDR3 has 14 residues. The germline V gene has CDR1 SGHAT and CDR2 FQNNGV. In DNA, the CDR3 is TGTGCCAGCAGCTTAGTCGGGACCTACAATGAGCAGTTCTTC. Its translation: CASSLVGTYNEQFF. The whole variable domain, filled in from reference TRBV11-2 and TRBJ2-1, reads EAGVAQSPRYKIIEKRQSVAFWCNPISGHATLYWYQQILGQGPKLLIQFQNNGVVDDSQLPKDRFSAERLKGVDSTLKIQPAKLEDSAVYLCASSLVGTYNEQFFGPGTRLTVL.

Written as DNA, the CDR3 is TGTGCCAGCACCACAGCAGGGGGCTATGGGAACACTGAAGCTTTCTTT. Encoded protein: CASTTAGGYGNTEAFF. This chain uses TRBV6-6 with TRBJ1-1, with TRBD1 matching 8 bases. The ends lost 7 bases at V and 1 base at J; junction bases unmatched: 11. This CDR3 has 16 amino acids. Per the germline V gene, CDR1 is MNHNY and CDR2 is SVGAGI (reference sequence).

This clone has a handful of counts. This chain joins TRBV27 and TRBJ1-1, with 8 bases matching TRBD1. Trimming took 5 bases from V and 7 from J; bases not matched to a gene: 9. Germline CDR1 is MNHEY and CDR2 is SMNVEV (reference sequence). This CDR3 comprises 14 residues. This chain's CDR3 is CASSIGSGTGEAFF. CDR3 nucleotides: TGTGCCAGCAGTATTGGGTCCGGGACAGGTGAAGCTTTCTTT.

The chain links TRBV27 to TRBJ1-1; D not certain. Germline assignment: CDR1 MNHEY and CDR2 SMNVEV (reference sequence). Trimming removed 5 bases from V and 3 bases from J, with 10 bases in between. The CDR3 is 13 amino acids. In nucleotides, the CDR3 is TGTGCCAGCAGTCAATTTTCCGACACTGAAGCTTTCTTT. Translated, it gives CASSQFSDTEAFF.

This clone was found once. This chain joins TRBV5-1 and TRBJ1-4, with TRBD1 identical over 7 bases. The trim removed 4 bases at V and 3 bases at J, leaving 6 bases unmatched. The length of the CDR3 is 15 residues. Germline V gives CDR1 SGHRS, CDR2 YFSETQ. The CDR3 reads CASSREDRPNEKLFF. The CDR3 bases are TGCGCCAGCAGCCGTGAGGACAGGCCTAATGAAAAACTGTTTTTT.

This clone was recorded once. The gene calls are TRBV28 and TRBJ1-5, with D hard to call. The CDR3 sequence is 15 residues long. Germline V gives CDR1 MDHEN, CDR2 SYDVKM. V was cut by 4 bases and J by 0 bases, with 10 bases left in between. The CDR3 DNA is TGTGCCAGCAGTTCGGAAAGAAATAGCAATCAGCCCCAGCATTTT. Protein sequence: CASSSERNSNQPQHF.

The CDR3 DNA is TGCGCCAGCAGCCCATTGGCAGGGACACCTGAAGCTTTCTTT. This codes for CASSPLAGTPEAFF. The V gene is TRBV5-1, the J gene TRBJ1-1; weak D call: TRBD1 (6 bases). CDR1 and CDR2 from the germline V gene are SGHRS and YFSETQ. The CDR3 spans 14 residues. The germline V and J ends were trimmed by 4 bases and 6 bases, with 16 bases remaining between them.

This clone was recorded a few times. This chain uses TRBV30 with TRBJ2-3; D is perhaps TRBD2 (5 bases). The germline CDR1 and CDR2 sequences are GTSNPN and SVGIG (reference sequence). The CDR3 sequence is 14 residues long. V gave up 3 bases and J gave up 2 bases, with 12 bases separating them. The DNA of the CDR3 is TGTGCCTGGAGGAACAAGCGGAACACAGATACGCAGTATTTT. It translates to CAWRNKRNTDTQYF.

CDR3 in DNA: TGTGCCAGCAGAAGAGGTGCGGACAGGAACTATGGCTACACCTTC. Amino acid sequence: CASRRGADRNYGYTF. The V call is TRBV6-5, the J call TRBJ1-2; TRBD1 agrees at 7 bases. CDR1 MNHEY and CDR2 SVGAGI come from the germline V gene. CDR3 length: 15 amino acids. The V and J ends lost 6 bases and 2 bases, in that order; junction bases with no gene match: 9.

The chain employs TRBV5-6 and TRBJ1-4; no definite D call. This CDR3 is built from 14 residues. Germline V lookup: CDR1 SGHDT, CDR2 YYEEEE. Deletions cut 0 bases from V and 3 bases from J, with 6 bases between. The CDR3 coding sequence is TGTGCCAGCAGCTTGGGTCAGCCTAATGAAAAACTGTTTTTT. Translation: CASSLGQPNEKLFF.

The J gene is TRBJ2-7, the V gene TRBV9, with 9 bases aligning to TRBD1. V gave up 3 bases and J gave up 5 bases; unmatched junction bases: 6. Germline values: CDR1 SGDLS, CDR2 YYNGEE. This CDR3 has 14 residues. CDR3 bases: TGTGCCAGCAGCGCCACAGGGGGCGGCCACGAGCAGTACTTC. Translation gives CASSATGGGHEQYF.

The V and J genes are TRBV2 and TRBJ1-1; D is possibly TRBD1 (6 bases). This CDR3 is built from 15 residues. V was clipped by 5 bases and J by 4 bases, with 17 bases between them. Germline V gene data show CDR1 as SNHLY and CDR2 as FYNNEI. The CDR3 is CASSSQGRMGTEAFF. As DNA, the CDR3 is TGTGCCAGCAGTTCCCAGGGGCGCATGGGCACTGAAGCTTTCTTT.

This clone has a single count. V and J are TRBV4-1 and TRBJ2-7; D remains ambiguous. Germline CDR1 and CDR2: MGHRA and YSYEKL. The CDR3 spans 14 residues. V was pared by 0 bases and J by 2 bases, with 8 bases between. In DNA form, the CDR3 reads TGCGCCAGCAGCCAAGAGAACTCCCCCTACGAGCAGTACTTC. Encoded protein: CASSQENSPYEQYF.

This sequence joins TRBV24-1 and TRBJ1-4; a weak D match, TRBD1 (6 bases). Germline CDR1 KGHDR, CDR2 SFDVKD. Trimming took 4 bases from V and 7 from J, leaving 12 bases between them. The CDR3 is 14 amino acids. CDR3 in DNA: TGTGCCACCAGTGAGGGGGCGGAGGGTGAAAAACTGTTTTTT. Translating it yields CATSEGAEGEKLFF.

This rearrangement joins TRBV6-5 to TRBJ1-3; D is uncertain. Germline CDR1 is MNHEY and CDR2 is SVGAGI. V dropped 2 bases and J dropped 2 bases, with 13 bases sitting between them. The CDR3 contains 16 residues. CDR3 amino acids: CASSYGRETPGNTIYF. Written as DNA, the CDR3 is TGTGCCAGCAGTTACGGGAGGGAAACTCCTGGAAACACCATATATTTT.

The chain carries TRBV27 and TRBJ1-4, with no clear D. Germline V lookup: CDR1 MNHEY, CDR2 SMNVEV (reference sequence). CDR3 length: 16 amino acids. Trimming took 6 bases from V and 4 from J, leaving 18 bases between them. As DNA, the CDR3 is TGTGCCAGCAGCCCAAGGCCCGTGCAGTATAATGAAAAACTGTTTTTT. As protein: CASSPRPVQYNEKLFF.

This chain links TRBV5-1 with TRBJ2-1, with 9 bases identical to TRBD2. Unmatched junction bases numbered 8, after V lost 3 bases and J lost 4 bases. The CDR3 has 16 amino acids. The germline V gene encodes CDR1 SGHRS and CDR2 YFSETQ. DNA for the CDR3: TGCGCCAGCAGCTCGGCTGGGCTAGCGGGATACAATGAGCAGTTCTTC. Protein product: CASSSAGLAGYNEQFF.